The sequence of this TCR beta chain was determined in a study of blood T cell repertoires in COVID-19. Turning to the study itself: The samples span acute and convalescent COVID-19 from the United States, Italy and Spain. Sources were T cells, B-cell-depleted T cells, or PBMCs; the material itself was cDNA or gDNA.

Germline values: CDR1 KGHSH, CDR2 LQKENI. V lost 6 bases, J lost 6 bases, and 9 bases stayed unmatched. The CDR3 is 15 residues long. This clone came up a few times. Source study methods: The assay estimated nucleated cells by amplifying reference gene primers. Produced via immunoSEQ multiplex PCR; TCRdb's table is partial and in-frame only. V and J calls and clone size are as listed in that table; D and trimming were resolved from the DNA. This table holds 150,000 to 200,000 clones, about 86% found once. The rearrangement joins TRBV18 to TRBJ1-4, with TRBD1 identical over 8 bases. Sequenced material: peripheral blood. The source is a woman of 80 years or more in a cohort sampled during active or convalescent COVID-19. CDR3 protein: CASSSGQGEYEKLFF. DNA of the CDR3: TGTGCCAGCTCGTCCGGACAGGGAGAGTATGAAAAACTGTTTTTT.